The sequence of this T cell receptor (beta chain) was determined in a study of shared clonotypes between healthy human individuals. General observations from the study: Having only a few donors restricted how much genetic and exposure-history diversity was captured.

Details on this clone: Its antigen is unidentified.

Trimming removed 6 bases from V and 4 bases from J, with 9 bases in between. The CDR3 is made up of 12 amino acids. CDR1 is MDHEN, CDR2 SYDVKM, per germline. Amplification in unsorted PBMC replicate PCRs started from roughly 330 ng DNA, which equals roughly 27,000 T cell genomes. The protocol was immunoSEQ multiplex PCR, while the TCRdb copy is restricted to in-frame clones and leaves out a portion. The repertoire consists of fewer than 600,000 clones, with about 74% occurring once and the leading ten covering more than 10%. This rearrangement joins TRBV28 to TRBJ1-1; D unresolved. Source material: PBMCs. The receptor's source is a woman aged 40 to 49 in good health. Some clones in this sample may be carry-over from other donors' samples. The CDR3 protein is CASSGPSTEAFF. The CDR3 region has the DNA TGTGCCAGCAGCGGACCGAGCACTGAAGCTTTCTTT.